These 27 T cell receptor beta chains originate from one sample sequenced in a study of regulatory T cells in long-lasting Graves disease. Time point of the sample: newly diagnosed GD, antithyroid drugs for less than 3 months. The TCR library was made from RNA that had been extracted from PBMCs in TRIzol. For TCR beta, libraries came from iRepertoire HTBI primers and Arm-PCR of CDR3 regions. TCRdb processed the multiplex PCR reads anew with MiXCR; each CDR3 protein has one entry. Of 400,000 to 500,000 distinct CDR3 sequences in the sample, around 17% were seen once. These records were also assigned to another study, of T cells in Graves' hyperthyroidism and ophthalmopathy.

Specimen: peripheral blood mononuclear cells (PBMCs), collected at new diagnosis, from a patient treated with antithyroid drugs. These receptors were collected from a woman younger than 45 with Graves disease.

This clonotype came up a few times. The J gene is TRBJ2-7, the V gene TRBV7-2; D ambiguous. The CDR3 sequence is 11 residues long. Germline V CDR1 and CDR2: SGHTA, FQGNSA. The V end was cut by 4 bases, the J end by 7 bases, with 8 bases between. CDR3 amino acids: CASSSALEQYF. Written as DNA, the CDR3 is TGTGCCAGCAGCTCGGCTTTAGAGCAGTACTTC.

This clonotype was counted many times. The chain uses TRBV3-1 and TRBJ2-7; D call uncertain. From germline, CDR1 is LGHDT and CDR2 YNNKEL (reference sequence). This CDR3 spans 12 amino acids. The V end lost 3 bases, the J end lost 7 bases, and 10 bases lay between the germline ends. The DNA of the CDR3 is TGTGCCAGCAGCCAGGCAAGCTGGGAGCAGTACTTC. Translation gives CASSQASWEQYF.

The sample holds many counts of this clonotype. This chain connects TRBV2 to TRBJ2-7; possible D gene TRBD2, 5 bases. CDR1 and CDR2 (germline): SNHLY, FYNNEI. The ends were cut back, 10 bases at V and 0 bases at J, with 19 bases in the middle. This CDR3 has 15 residues. The CDR3 reads CATEGGREGSYEQYF. The CDR3 DNA reads as TGTGCCACCGAGGGTGGTAGAGAAGGCTCCTACGAGCAGTACTTC.

This clonotype appeared many times. This chain joins TRBV27 and TRBJ1-6, with TRBD1 as a possible D gene (6 bases). The CDR3 loop spans 12 amino acids. The ends were cut back, 6 bases at V and 10 bases at J, with 10 bases in the middle. Germline lookup yields CDR1 MNHEY and CDR2 SMNVEV (reference sequence). CDR3 DNA: TGTGCCAGCAGCCAACAGGGATCACCCCTCCACTTT. Translating it yields CASSQQGSPLHF.

The sample holds a few counts of this clonotype. The V call is TRBV19, the J call TRBJ1-5; TRBD1 matches at 8 bases. This CDR3 region has 15 residues. V lost 6 bases, J lost 4 bases, and 8 bases stayed unmatched. Germline CDR1 is LNHDA and CDR2 is SQIVND (reference sequence). The CDR3 nucleotides are TGTGCCAGTAGGGCCGGACAGGGACGTAATCAGCCCCAGCATTTT. Its protein is CASRAGQGRNQPQHF.

This sequence joins TRBV7-9 and TRBJ2-2; 7 bases line up with TRBD1. The CDR3 contains 18 residues. J gave up 0 bases and V 5 bases, and 12 bases lay outside the gene matches. The germline V gene has CDR1 SEHNR and CDR2 FQNEAQ (reference sequence). The CDR3 DNA reads as TGTGCCAGCAGCCCCAAGCTCGGACAGGCAGCGAACACCGGGGAGCTGTTTTTT. It translates to CASSPKLGQAANTGELFF.

This clonotype was counted a few times. The chain recombines TRBV9 with TRBJ2-3; D is uncertain. With 0 bases removed from V and 1 base from J, the gap between germline ends came to 9 bases. Germline assignment: CDR1 SGDLS and CDR2 YYNGEE. The CDR3 is made up of 15 amino acids. The CDR3 bases are TGTGCCAGCAGCGTAGAGGTCAGGCGCACAGATACGCAGTATTTT. This codes for CASSVEVRRTDTQYF.

In its sample, this clonotype was seen many times. This chain links TRBV11-2 with TRBJ2-1; D uncertain. Looked up from germline, CDR1 is SGHAT and CDR2 is FQNNGV. V lost 6 bases, J lost 3 bases, and 9 bases lay in between. There are 13 residues in the CDR3. The CDR3 here is CASSGPYYNEQFF. In DNA form, the CDR3 reads TGTGCCAGCAGTGGGCCCTACTACAATGAGCAGTTCTTC.

This clonotype has at least ten counts. The gene calls are TRBV30 and TRBJ1-2; TRBD1 agrees at 11 bases. The CDR3 is 13 amino acids. Germline assignment: CDR1 GTSNPN and CDR2 SVGIG (reference sequence). The trim removed 4 bases at V and 6 bases at J, leaving 4 bases unmatched. CDR3 sequence: CAWTPDRGHGYTF. As DNA, the CDR3 is TGTGCCTGGACTCCGGACAGGGGGCATGGCTACACCTTC.

Ten or more counts support this clonotype. V usage is TRBV5-4 and J usage is TRBJ2-5, with D perhaps matching TRBD2 (6 bases). Deletions cut 4 bases from V and 3 bases from J, with 10 bases between. CDR3 length equals 13 residues. The germline V gene encodes CDR1 SGHNT and CDR2 YYREEE (reference sequence). DNA of the CDR3: TGTGCCAGCAGCGGAGGGAACGAAGAGACCCAGTACTTC. It is translated as CASSGGNEETQYF.

This clonotype was seen repeatedly, ten times or more. The chain has TRBV6-2 or TRBV6-3 and TRBJ1-1; D perhaps matches TRBD1 (6 bases). This CDR3 region has 15 residues. V was pared by 3 bases and J by 3 bases, with 14 bases between. The germline CDR1 and CDR2 sequences are MNHEY and SVGEGT. DNA of the CDR3: TGTGCCAGCAGTTATAGCCGGGGGGCGTACACTGAAGCTTTCTTT. Translating it yields CASSYSRGAYTEAFF.

This clonotype was seen at least ten times. The CDR3 DNA is TGTGCCAGCAGCGCTTCCGGGACCCCAAATTACGAGCAGTACTTC. Amino acids: CASSASGTPNYEQYF. The V call is TRBV7-2, the J call TRBJ2-7; possibly TRBD1 or TRBD2 for D (5 bases each). V was clipped by 5 bases and J by 4 bases, with 18 bases between them. The CDR3 runs 15 residues. Germline V gene lookup returns CDR1 SGHTA and CDR2 FQGNSA.

This rearrangement joins TRBV5-8 to TRBJ1-1; D gene unclear. The germline CDR1 and CDR2 sequences are SGHTS and YDEGEE. CDR3 size: 14 residues. Deletions cut 6 bases from V and 0 bases from J, with 12 bases between. CDR3 nucleotide sequence: TGTGCCAGCACCCCGGGCAGCTTGAACACTGAAGCTTTCTTT. It translates to CASTPGSLNTEAFF.

This clonotype was seen many times. The rearrangement links TRBV2 to TRBJ1-2; tentatively, D is TRBD1 (6 bases). Trimming removed 1 base at V and 8 bases at J, with 14 bases between. The CDR3 length is 14 residues. Germline V gene sequence: CDR1 SNHLY, CDR2 FYNNEI. This CDR3 reads CASSEVGRGKGYTF. The CDR3 coding sequence is TGTGCCAGCAGTGAAGTTGGCAGGGGTAAGGGCTACACCTTC.

The table lists this clonotype with many counts. The chain joins TRBV7-2 to TRBJ1-5; D is undetermined. The CDR3 has 16 residues. V lost 1 base and J lost 2, with 12 bases in between. Germline V gene lookup returns CDR1 SGHTA and CDR2 FQGNSA. In DNA form, the CDR3 reads TGTGCCAGCAGCTTAGGGGCCTCTTGGGGCAATCAGCCCCAGCATTTT. Translated, it gives CASSLGASWGNQPQHF. Full variable domain (missing parts from reference TRBV7-2 and TRBJ1-5): GAGVSQSPSNKVTEKGKDVELRCDPISGHTALYWYRQSLGQGLEFLIYFQGNSAPDKSGLPSDRFSAERTGGSVSTLTIQRTQQEDSAVYLCASSLGASWGNQPQHFGDGTRLSIL.

This clonotype came up a few times. This sequence joins TRBV29-1 and TRBJ2-3, with 12 bases fitting TRBD2. The CDR3 sequence is 15 residues long. V was pared by 2 bases and J by 4 bases, with 4 bases of the junction left unmatched. Per germline, CDR1 SQVTM and CDR2 ANQGSEA. Here the CDR3 DNA reads TGCAGCGTTGAATTACTAGCGGGAGGAGCAGATACGCAGTATTTT. This sequence encodes CSVELLAGGADTQYF.

This clonotype was counted at least ten times. This chain joins TRBV18 and TRBJ2-1; D is possibly TRBD1 or TRBD2 (5 bases each). Germline CDR1 is KGHSH and CDR2 is LQKENI. The CDR3 extends over 12 amino acids. V was shortened by 2 bases and J by 7 bases, with 6 bases between the two germline ends. CDR3 nucleotides: TGTGCCAGCTCACCAGAGGGGAATGAGCAGTTCTTC. This gives the protein CASSPEGNEQFF.

This clonotype occurred many times. The chain is built from TRBV30 and TRBJ2-7, with unresolved D. V shed 4 bases and J shed 3 bases, with 13 bases lying between them. Looked up from germline, CDR1 is GTSNPN and CDR2 is SVGIG (reference sequence). The CDR3 covers 13 residues. CDR3 DNA sequence: TGTGCCTGGAAGATTTTCGGCGGCTACGAGCAGTACTTC. Translated: CAWKIFGGYEQYF.

V is TRBV13 and J is TRBJ2-5, with TRBD1 identical over 9 bases. The CDR3 is 17 residues long. V trimming: 5 bases; J trimming: 5 bases; junction bases outside the gene matches: 15. Looked up from germline, CDR1 is PRHDT and CDR2 is FYEKMQ (reference sequence). CDR3 in DNA: TGTGCCAGCAGCCCATTTGGGGCACAGGGGGCGCGGGAGACCCAGTACTTC. Protein product: CASSPFGAQGARETQYF.

The chain is built from TRBV7-9 and TRBJ1-2; tentatively, D is TRBD1 (5 bases). The V gene lost 1 base and the J gene lost 7 bases, with 16 bases spanning the gap. The germline V gene encodes CDR1 SEHNR and CDR2 FQNEAQ (reference sequence). The CDR3 extends over 15 amino acids. CDR3 loop: CASSLEGKGRSGYTF. The DNA of the CDR3 is TGTGCCAGCAGCTTAGAGGGCAAGGGGCGAAGTGGCTACACCTTC.

Ten or more counts support this clonotype. This CDR3 is CATSDRTGELFF. CDR3 nucleotides: TGTGCCACCAGTGATAGAACCGGGGAGCTGTTTTTT. The V gene is TRBV24-1, the J gene TRBJ2-2, with D hard to call. V was shortened by 3 bases and J by 5 bases, with 3 bases between the two germline ends. Looked up from germline, CDR1 is KGHDR and CDR2 is SFDVKD. This CDR3 has 12 amino acids.

The chain links TRBV11-2 to TRBJ2-1; 9 bases align to TRBD1. CDR3 size: 16 residues. V lost 1 base, J lost 7 bases, and 8 bases stayed unmatched. Per germline, CDR1 SGHAT and CDR2 FQNNGV. CDR3: CASSLAPGTGTNEQFF. In DNA, the CDR3 is TGTGCCAGCAGCTTAGCCCCCGGGACAGGGACGAATGAGCAGTTCTTC.

This chain uses TRBV20-1 with TRBJ2-1, with 7 bases identical to TRBD2. Germline V gives CDR1 DFQATT, CDR2 SNEGSKA (reference sequence). Unmatched junction bases numbered 10, after V lost 8 bases and J lost 6 bases. CDR3 size: 13 residues. This CDR3 reads CSSYAGASNEQFF. The CDR3 DNA reads TGCAGTTCCTACGCGGGAGCCTCCAATGAGCAGTTCTTC.

This clonotype came up many times. A much larger clone sits a single nucleotide away, making a read error possible. This chain connects TRBV6-9 to TRBJ1-1, with TRBD1 matching 7 bases. The CDR3 covers 13 residues. Per the germline V gene, CDR1 is MNHGY and CDR2 is SVAAGI. J lost 4 bases, V lost 3 bases, and 2 bases had no gene match. CDR3 loop: CASSYAGGTEAFF. The CDR3 DNA is TGTGCCAGCAGTTACGCAGGGGGCACTGAAGCTTTCTTT.

This clonotype was found many times. The V gene is TRBV20-1, the J gene TRBJ2-7; 7 bases match TRBD2. Germline V gene data show CDR1 as DFQATT and CDR2 as SNEGSKA (reference sequence). There are 14 residues in the CDR3. V was clipped by 2 bases and J by 7 bases; unmatched bases: 11. The CDR3 loop reads CSARISGTSGEQYF. As DNA, the CDR3 is TGCAGTGCTAGAATAAGCGGGACCTCAGGGGAGCAGTACTTC.

This clonotype was observed many times. The CDR3 end shows no conserved phenylalanine or tryptophan, and so a read error is likely. The chain recombines TRBV3-1 with TRBJ1-2; D unclear. There are 14 residues in the CDR3. Germline V gene lookup returns CDR1 LGHDT and CDR2 YNNKEL (reference sequence). Deletions cut 3 bases from V and 6 bases from J, with 14 bases between. The CDR3 here is CASSHETVVHGYTL. The CDR3 DNA sequence: TGTGCCAGCAGCCACGAAACGGTGGTCCATGGCTACACCCTC.

This clonotype was detected ten times or more. The chain recombines TRBV11-2 with TRBJ2-3, with no clear D. V was trimmed by 5 bases and J by 2 bases, leaving 11 bases between them. This CDR3 has 14 amino acids. The germline V gene encodes CDR1 SGHAT and CDR2 FQNNGV. CDR3 protein: CASSPWLITDTQYF. The CDR3 region has the DNA TGTGCCAGCAGCCCATGGCTGATCACAGATACGCAGTATTTT.